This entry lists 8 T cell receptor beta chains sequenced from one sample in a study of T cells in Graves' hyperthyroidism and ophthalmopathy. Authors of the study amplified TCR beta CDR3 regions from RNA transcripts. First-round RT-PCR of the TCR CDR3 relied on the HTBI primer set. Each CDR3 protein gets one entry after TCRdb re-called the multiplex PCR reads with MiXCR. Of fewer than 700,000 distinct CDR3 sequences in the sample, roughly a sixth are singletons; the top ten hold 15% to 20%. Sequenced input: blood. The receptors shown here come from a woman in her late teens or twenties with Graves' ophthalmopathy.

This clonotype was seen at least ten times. The CDR3 DNA reads TGTGCCAGCATTAGCGGGAGGTCGTACAATGAGCAGTTCTTC. It is translated as CASISGRSYNEQFF. This rearrangement joins TRBV7-9 to TRBJ2-1; TRBD2 matches at 10 bases. The CDR3 loop spans 14 amino acids. Germline lookup yields CDR1 SEHNR and CDR2 FQNEAQ (reference sequence). V was pared by 7 bases and J by 4 bases, with 4 bases of the junction left unmatched.

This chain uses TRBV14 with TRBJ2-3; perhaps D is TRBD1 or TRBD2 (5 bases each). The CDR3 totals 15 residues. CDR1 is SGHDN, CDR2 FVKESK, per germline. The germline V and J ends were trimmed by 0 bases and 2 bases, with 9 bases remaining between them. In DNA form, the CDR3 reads TGTGCCAGCAGCCAAGACTGGGGGACCACAGATACGCAGTATTTT. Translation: CASSQDWGTTDTQYF.

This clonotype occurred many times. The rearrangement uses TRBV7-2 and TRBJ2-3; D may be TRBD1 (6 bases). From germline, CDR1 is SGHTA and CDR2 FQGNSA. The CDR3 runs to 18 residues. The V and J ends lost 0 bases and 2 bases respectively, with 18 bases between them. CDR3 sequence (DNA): TGTGCCAGCAGCTTAGCGCTTTGGACAGATACTATCACAGATACGCAGTATTTT. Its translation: CASSLALWTDTITDTQYF.

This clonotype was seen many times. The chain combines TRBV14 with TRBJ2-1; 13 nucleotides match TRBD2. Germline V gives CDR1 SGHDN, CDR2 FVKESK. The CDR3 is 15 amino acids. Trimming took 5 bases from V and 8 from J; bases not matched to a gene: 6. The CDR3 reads CASSSRTSGRYEQFF. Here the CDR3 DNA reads TGTGCCAGCAGCTCGAGGACTAGCGGGAGATATGAGCAGTTCTTC.

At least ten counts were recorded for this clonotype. The CDR3 loop is CASISGGPSLYGYTF. CDR3 nucleotides: TGTGCCAGCATTTCAGGGGGGCCCAGTCTCTATGGCTACACCTTC. The rearrangement uses TRBV28 and TRBJ1-2; TRBD1 matches at 7 bases. J gave up 4 bases and V 7 bases, and 12 bases lay outside the gene matches. CDR3 length: 15 residues. Germline V gene data show CDR1 as MDHEN and CDR2 as SYDVKM.

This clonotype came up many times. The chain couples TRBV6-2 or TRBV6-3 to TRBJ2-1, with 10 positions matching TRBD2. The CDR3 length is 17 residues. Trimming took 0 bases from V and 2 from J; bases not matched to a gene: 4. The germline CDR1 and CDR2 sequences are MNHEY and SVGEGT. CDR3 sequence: CASSYSTGTSAYNEQFF. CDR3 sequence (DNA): TGTGCCAGCAGTTACTCCACGGGGACTAGCGCCTACAATGAGCAGTTCTTC.

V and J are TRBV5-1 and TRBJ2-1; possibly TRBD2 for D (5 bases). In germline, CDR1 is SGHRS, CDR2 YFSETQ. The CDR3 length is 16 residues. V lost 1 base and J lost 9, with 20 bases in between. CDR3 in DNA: TGCGCCAGCAGCTTGCATTCGGGCGCCGTTCGGGGTGAGCAGTTCTTC. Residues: CASSLHSGAVRGEQFF.

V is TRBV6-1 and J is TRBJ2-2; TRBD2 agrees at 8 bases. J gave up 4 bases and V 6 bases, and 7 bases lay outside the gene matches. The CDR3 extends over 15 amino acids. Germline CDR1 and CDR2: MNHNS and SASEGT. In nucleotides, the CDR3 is TGTGCCAGCAGCCGCGGGGGGAGGGGCACCGGGGAGCTGTTTTTT. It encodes CASSRGGRGTGELFF.